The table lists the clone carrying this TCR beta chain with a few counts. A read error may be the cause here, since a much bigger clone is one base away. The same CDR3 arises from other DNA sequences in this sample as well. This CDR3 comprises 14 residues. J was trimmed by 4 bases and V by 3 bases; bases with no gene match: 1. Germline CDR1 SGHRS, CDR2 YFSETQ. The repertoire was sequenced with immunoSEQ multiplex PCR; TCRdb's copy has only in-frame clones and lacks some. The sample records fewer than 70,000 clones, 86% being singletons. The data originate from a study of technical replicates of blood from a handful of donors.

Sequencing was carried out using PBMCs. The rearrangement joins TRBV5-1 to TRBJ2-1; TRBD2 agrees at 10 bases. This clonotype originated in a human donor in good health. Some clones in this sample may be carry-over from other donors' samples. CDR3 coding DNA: TGCGCCAGCAGCTCTAGCGGGGGTTACAATGAGCAGTTCTTC. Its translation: CASSSSGGYNEQFF.